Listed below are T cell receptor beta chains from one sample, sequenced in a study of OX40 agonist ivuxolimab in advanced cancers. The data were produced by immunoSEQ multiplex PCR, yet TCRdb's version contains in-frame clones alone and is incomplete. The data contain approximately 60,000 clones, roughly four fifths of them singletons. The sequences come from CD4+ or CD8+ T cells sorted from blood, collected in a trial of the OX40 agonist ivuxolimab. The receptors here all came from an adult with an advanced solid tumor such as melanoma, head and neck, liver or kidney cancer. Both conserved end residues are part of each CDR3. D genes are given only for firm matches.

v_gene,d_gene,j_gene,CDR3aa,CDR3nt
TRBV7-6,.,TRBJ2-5,CASSPTGRETQYF,TGTGCCAGCAGCCCTACAGGGAGGGAGACCCAGTACTTC
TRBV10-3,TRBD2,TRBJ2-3,CAISGAGGQTDTQYF,TGTGCCATCAGTGGAGCGGGAGGGCAGACAGATACGCAGTATTTT
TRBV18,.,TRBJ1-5,CASSPAQPNNQPQHF,TGTGCCAGCTCACCAGCTCAGCCGAACAATCAGCCCCAGCATTTT
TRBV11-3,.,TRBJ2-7,CASSLKGLSSYEQYF,TGTGCCAGCAGCTTAAAAGGGCTCAGCTCCTACGAGCAGTACTTC
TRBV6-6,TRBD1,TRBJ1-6,CASSYQTGGSPLHF,TGTGCCAGCAGTTACCAGACAGGGGGTTCACCCCTCCACTTT
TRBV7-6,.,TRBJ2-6,CASSGLFPGANVLTF,TGTGCCAGCAGCGGACTATTCCCTGGGGCCAACGTCCTGACTTTC
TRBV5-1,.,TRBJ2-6,CASSDTSSGANVLTF,TGCGCCAGCAGCGACACCTCCTCTGGGGCCAACGTCCTGACTTTC
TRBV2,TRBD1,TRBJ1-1,CASSGTGDFGAFF,TGTGCCAGCTCTGGGACAGGAGATTTTGGAGCTTTCTTT
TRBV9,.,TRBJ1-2,CASSEVWEGSDGYTF,TGTGCCAGCAGCGAGGTCTGGGAGGGTAGCGATGGCTACACCTTC
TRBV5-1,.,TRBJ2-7,CASSFVGGSYEQYF,TGCGCCAGCAGCTTCGTCGGGGGCTCCTACGAGCAGTACTTC